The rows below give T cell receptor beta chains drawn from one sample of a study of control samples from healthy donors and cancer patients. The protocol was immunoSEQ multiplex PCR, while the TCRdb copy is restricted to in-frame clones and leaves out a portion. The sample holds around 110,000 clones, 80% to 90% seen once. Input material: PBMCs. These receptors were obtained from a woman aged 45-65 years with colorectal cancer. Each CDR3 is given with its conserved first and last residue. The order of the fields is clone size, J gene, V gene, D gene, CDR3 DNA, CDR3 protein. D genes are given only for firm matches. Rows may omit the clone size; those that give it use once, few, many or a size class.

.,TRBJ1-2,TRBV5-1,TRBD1,TGCGCCAGTAATCCGGGACAGGCTAACTATGGCTACACCTTC,CASNPGQANYGYTF
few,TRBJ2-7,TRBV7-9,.,TGTGCCAGCAGCTTAAGCAGCTACGAGCAGTACTTC,CASSLSSYEQYF
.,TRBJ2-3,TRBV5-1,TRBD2,TGCGCCAGCAGCCTCGGGACTAGCGGGAGGGCCAGTGATACGCAGTATTTT,CASSLGTSGRASDTQYF
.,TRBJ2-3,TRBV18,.,TGTGCCAGCTCAACAGATACGCAGTATTTT,CASSTDTQYF
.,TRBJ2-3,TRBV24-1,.,TGTGCCACCAGTGATGAGCGGGCGAGCACAGATACGCAGTATTTT,CATSDERASTDTQYF
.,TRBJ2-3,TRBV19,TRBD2,TGTGCCAGTAGTACCTCGACTAGCGGGAGCACAGATACGCAGTATTTT,CASSTSTSGSTDTQYF
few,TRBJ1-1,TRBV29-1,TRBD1,TGCAGCGTCAGACAGGGTCCCCGCTATAACACTGAAGCTTTCTTT,CSVRQGPRYNTEAFF
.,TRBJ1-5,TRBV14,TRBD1,TGTGCCAGCAGCGCAGGGGGCACCAGTCAGCCCCAGCATTTT,CASSAGGTSQPQHF
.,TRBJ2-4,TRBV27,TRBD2,TGTGCCAGCAGGGGGGGACTAGCGGGAGAGGCCAAAAACATTCAGTACTTC,CASRGGLAGEAKNIQYF
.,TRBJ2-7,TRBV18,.,TGTGCCAGCTCACCACGTGTAGAGGCCTACGAGCAGTACTTC,CASSPRVEAYEQYF
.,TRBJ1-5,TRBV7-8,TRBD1,TGTGCCAGCAGCCTCACGACAGGGAAGGGGGATCAGCCCCAGCATTTT,CASSLTTGKGDQPQHF
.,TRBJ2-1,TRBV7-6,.,TGTGCCAGCAGCTTACAGGACAATGAGCAGTTCTTC,CASSLQDNEQFF
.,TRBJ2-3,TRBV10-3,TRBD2,TGTGCCATCACTTCTAGCGGGGGAGGCACAGATACGCAGTATTTT,CAITSSGGGTDTQYF
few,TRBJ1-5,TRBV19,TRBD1,TGTGCCAGTAGTACCGACTCGACAGGGGGCCAGCCCCAGCATTTT,CASSTDSTGGQPQHF
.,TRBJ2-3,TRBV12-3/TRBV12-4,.,TGTGCCAGCAGTTTCGCAGATACGCAGTATTTT,CASSFADTQYF
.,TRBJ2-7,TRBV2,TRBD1,TGTGCCAGCAGTGCCGGGGTTGGGGACAGGGCCATATCCTACGAGCAGTACTTC,CASSAGVGDRAISYEQYF
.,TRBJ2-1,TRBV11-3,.,TGTGCCAGCAGCCACCGGGACTGGAAAGACGGTGAGCAGTTCTTC,CASSHRDWKDGEQFF
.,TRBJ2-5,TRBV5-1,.,TGCGCCAGCAGCTTGGGGTCTAGCGCATACGAGACCCAGTACTTC,CASSLGSSAYETQYF
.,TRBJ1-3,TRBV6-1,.,TGTGCCAGCAGTGGGGGCCTCTTAAGCTCTGGAAACACCATATATTTT,CASSGGLLSSGNTIYF
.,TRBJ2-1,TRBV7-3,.,TGTGCCAGCAGCATCAGGGGCGGTGAGCAGTTCTTC,CASSIRGGEQFF
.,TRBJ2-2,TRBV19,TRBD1,TGTGCCAGACCCGGGACAGGGGACGGGGAGCTGTTTTTT,CARPGTGDGELFF
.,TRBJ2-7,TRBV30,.,TGTGCCTGGGGACGGGTCCTCGGGGAGCAGTACTTC,CAWGRVLGEQYF
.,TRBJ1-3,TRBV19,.,TGTGCCAGTAGTCTCCAGGCAGGGATCTCTGGAAACACCATATATTTT,CASSLQAGISGNTIYF
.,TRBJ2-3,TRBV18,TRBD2,TGTGCCAGCTCACGCCGACTAGCGGGAGCGACAGATACGCAGTATTTT,CASSRRLAGATDTQYF
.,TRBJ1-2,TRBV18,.,TGTGCCAGCTCACCGGGGCAGGGCCGTGGCTACACCTTC,CASSPGQGRGYTF
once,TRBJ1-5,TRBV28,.,TGTGCCAGCAGTCTACTTAATCAGCCCCAGCATTTT,CASSLLNQPQHF
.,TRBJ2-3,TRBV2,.,TGTGCCAGCAGTAGCACAGATACGCAGTATTTT,CASSSTDTQYF
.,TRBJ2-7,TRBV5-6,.,TGTGCCAGCAGCTTGGGCGGGACAACTACCTACGAGCAGTACTTC,CASSLGGTTTYEQYF
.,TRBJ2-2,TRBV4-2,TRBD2,TGTGCCAGCAGCCAAGATCTATTGGCGGGAGGGCGAACCGGGGAGCTGTTTTTT,CASSQDLLAGGRTGELFF
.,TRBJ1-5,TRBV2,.,TGTGCCAGCACAGGGACGGCCGGGGTTACAAATCAGCCCCAGCATTTT,CASTGTAGVTNQPQHF
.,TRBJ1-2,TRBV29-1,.,TGCAGCGTTGAAGGGACAGCGGATGGCTACACCTTC,CSVEGTADGYTF
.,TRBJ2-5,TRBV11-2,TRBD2,TGTGCCAGCAGCCCGGCGGCAGCGGGGGGAGGAGAGACCCAGTACTTC,CASSPAAAGGGETQYF
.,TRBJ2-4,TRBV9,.,TGTGCCAGCAGCGTAGACCGGGCCGGGGACATTCAGTACTTC,CASSVDRAGDIQYF
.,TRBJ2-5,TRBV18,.,TGTGCCAGCTCACCGGGGCTCCAAGAGACCCAGTACTTC,CASSPGLQETQYF
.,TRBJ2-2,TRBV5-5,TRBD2,TGTGCCGCGAGGCGGGAGCCCAACACCGGGGAGCTGTTTTTT,CAARREPNTGELFF
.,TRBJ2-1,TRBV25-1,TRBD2,TGTGCCAGCAGTGACACTAGCGGGGGGTCCTCGTGGAATGAGCAGTTCTTC,CASSDTSGGSSWNEQFF
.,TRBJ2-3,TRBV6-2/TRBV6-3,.,TGTGCCAGCAGCAAGGGACTTTTCACAGATACGCAGTATTTT,CASSKGLFTDTQYF
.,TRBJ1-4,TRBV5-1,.,TGCGCCAGCAGCTTGATTGGCAGGTTTAATGAAAAACTGTTTTTT,CASSLIGRFNEKLFF
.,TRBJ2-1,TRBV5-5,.,TGTGCCAGCAGCTTAGGAGGGGCGGCCTACAATGAGCAGTTCTTC,CASSLGGAAYNEQFF
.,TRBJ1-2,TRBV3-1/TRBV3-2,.,TGTGCCAGCAGCCAAGATTTGAACAGCTATGGCTACACCTTC,CASSQDLNSYGYTF
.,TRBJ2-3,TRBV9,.,TGTGCCAGCAGCGTAGGGGACGGTGGCACAGATACGCAGTATTTT,CASSVGDGGTDTQYF
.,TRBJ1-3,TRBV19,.,TGTGCCAGTACCACGCTGGACCGAAACACCATATATTTT,CASTTLDRNTIYF
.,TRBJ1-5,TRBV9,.,TGTGCCAGCAGCCCAGGGACGTCAAGCAATCAGCCCCAGCATTTT,CASSPGTSSNQPQHF
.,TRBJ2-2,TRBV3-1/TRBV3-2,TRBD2,TGTGCCAGCAGGCGGCGGGAGACGAACACCGGGGAGCTGTTTTTT,CASRRRETNTGELFF
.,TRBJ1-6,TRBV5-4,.,TGTGCCAGCAGTCTGGTCCCATCCCCATCACCCCTCCACTTT,CASSLVPSPSPLHF
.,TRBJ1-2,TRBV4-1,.,TGCGCCAGCAGCCAGCTTCTGGGTGGGGACTATGGCTACACCTTC,CASSQLLGGDYGYTF
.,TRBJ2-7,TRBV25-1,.,TGTGCCAGCAGCAGAGTTTCCCCCTCCTACGAGCAGTACTTC,CASSRVSPSYEQYF
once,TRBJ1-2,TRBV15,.,TGTGCCACCAGCAGCGGGCTCTCGGGGGAAGGCTACACCTTC,CATSSGLSGEGYTF
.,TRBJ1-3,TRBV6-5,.,TGTGCCAGCTTATCACCCCCCAACTCTGGAAACACCATATATTTT,CASLSPPNSGNTIYF
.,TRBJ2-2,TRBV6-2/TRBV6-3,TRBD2,TGTGCCAGCAGCCGCCCGGGGGGGCCGGACACCGGGGAGCTGTTTTTT,CASSRPGGPDTGELFF
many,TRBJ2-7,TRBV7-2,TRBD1,TGTGCCAGCAGCTTTGAACGGGACAGAACCTACGAGCAGTACTTC,CASSFERDRTYEQYF
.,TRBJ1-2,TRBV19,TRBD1,TGTGCCAGTAGTATAGGCGGGACAGGGAACTATGGCTACACCTTC,CASSIGGTGNYGYTF
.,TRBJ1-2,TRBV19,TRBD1,TGTGCCAGTAGTCCCGCCGGGACAGGAGCTAACTATGGCTACACCTTC,CASSPAGTGANYGYTF
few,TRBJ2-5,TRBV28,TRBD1,TGTGCCAGCAGTTTATGGGGGGACAGGGGGTCCGAGACCCAGTACTTC,CASSLWGDRGSETQYF